A selection of T cell receptor beta chains follows, all from one sample in a study of cytomegalovirus exposure and HLA in healthy donors. Only in-frame clones appear in the TCRdb table, and some are missing; sequencing was by immunoSEQ multiplex PCR. The sample consists of about 150,000 clones, 60% to 75% of them appearing once. Material for sequencing was PBMCs. The source is a man aged 18-30 years in good health and CMV-seronegative. The conserved cysteine and the conserved F or W are not part of the CDR3 here.

v_gene: TRBV12-5
j_gene: TRBJ2-3
CDR3aa: ASGPSPGYGSDTQY

v_gene: TRBV6-5
j_gene: TRBJ1-4
CDR3aa: ASSYFQGNEKLF

v_gene: TRBV10-3
j_gene: TRBJ1-4
CDR3aa: AISTKAQGAHEKLF

v_gene: TRBV6-6
j_gene: TRBJ2-1
CDR3aa: ASRLPTGDEQF

v_gene: TRBV6-5
j_gene: TRBJ2-2
CDR3aa: ASSYIGELF

v_gene: TRBV9
j_gene: TRBJ2-3
CDR3aa: ASSVTSTDTQY

v_gene: TRBV19
j_gene: TRBJ1-2
CDR3aa: ASTVRDRANYGYT

v_gene: TRBV6-6
j_gene: TRBJ1-1
CDR3aa: ASSTRRGTEAF

v_gene: TRBV7-9
j_gene: TRBJ2-1
CDR3aa: ASSSRALAAYNEQF

v_gene: TRBV7-2
j_gene: TRBJ1-1
CDR3aa: ASSLDRGRLNTEAF

v_gene: TRBV11-2
j_gene: TRBJ1-6
CDR3aa: ASSQDWDYNSPLH

v_gene: TRBV5-1
j_gene: TRBJ2-7
CDR3aa: ASNPDGGYEQY

v_gene: TRBV9
j_gene: TRBJ2-5
CDR3aa: ASSGTGTGGETQY

v_gene: TRBV13
j_gene: TRBJ2-5
CDR3aa: ASSWGRGGKETQY

v_gene: TRBV27
j_gene: TRBJ1-5
CDR3aa: ASSSSRVGQPQH

v_gene: TRBV5-4
j_gene: TRBJ1-1
CDR3aa: ASTVTGFNTEAF

v_gene: TRBV9
j_gene: TRBJ1-3
CDR3aa: ASSALTGTGNTIY

v_gene: TRBV4-3
j_gene: TRBJ2-6
CDR3aa: ASSQFLSGANVLT

v_gene: TRBV6-1
j_gene: TRBJ2-3
CDR3aa: ASSGGGSADTQY

v_gene: TRBV4-1
j_gene: TRBJ2-5
CDR3aa: ASKRDFSQETQY

v_gene: TRBV27
j_gene: TRBJ1-2
CDR3aa: ASSRDRGLGGYT

v_gene: TRBV6-5
j_gene: TRBJ1-6
CDR3aa: ASRRGGRENSPLH

v_gene: TRBV5-1
j_gene: TRBJ2-5
CDR3aa: ASSLGQGLQETQY

v_gene: TRBV9
j_gene: TRBJ2-3
CDR3aa: ASSVEGGTDTQY

v_gene: TRBV2
j_gene: TRBJ1-6
CDR3aa: ASSESSREGSPLH

v_gene: TRBV29-1
j_gene: TRBJ2-1
CDR3aa: SVPPSALGGEQF

v_gene: TRBV6-6
j_gene: TRBJ1-2
CDR3aa: ASSSPGEGYGYT

v_gene: TRBV5-1
j_gene: TRBJ1-1
CDR3aa: ASSSFQTRQEAF

v_gene: TRBV4-1
j_gene: TRBJ2-1
CDR3aa: ASSQGSGRGGRNEQF

v_gene: TRBV7-2
j_gene: TRBJ1-6
CDR3aa: ASRERTGYRLH

v_gene: TRBV4-3
j_gene: TRBJ2-7
CDR3aa: ASSQELRTGTYEQY

v_gene: TRBV11-2
j_gene: TRBJ2-5
CDR3aa: ASSERLAGLKETQY

v_gene: TRBV15
j_gene: TRBJ1-2
CDR3aa: ATSRDYGQSVHGYT

v_gene: TRBV19
j_gene: TRBJ1-2
CDR3aa: ASSTHNDNGGYT

v_gene: TRBV19
j_gene: TRBJ1-4
CDR3aa: ATGTGGDLEKLF

v_gene: TRBV7-6
j_gene: TRBJ2-5
CDR3aa: ASSFRTSGEETQY

v_gene: TRBV18
j_gene: TRBJ2-5
CDR3aa: ASSPPSGETQY

v_gene: TRBV5-1
j_gene: TRBJ1-1
CDR3aa: ASSLGMAPMNTEAF

v_gene: TRBV9
j_gene: TRBJ1-1
CDR3aa: ASSVGTGFGMNTEAF

v_gene: TRBV9
j_gene: TRBJ1-2
CDR3aa: ASSVGLQGGYT

v_gene: TRBV6-5
j_gene: TRBJ2-1
CDR3aa: ASVRRGPYNEQF

v_gene: TRBV11-2
j_gene: TRBJ2-1
CDR3aa: ASSLGTRGNEQF

v_gene: TRBV7-9
j_gene: TRBJ2-1
CDR3aa: ASSVGQGSVGSYNEQF

v_gene: TRBV5-1
j_gene: TRBJ2-5
CDR3aa: ASSSGTGETQY

v_gene: TRBV18
j_gene: TRBJ1-1
CDR3aa: ASSPAGEWTEAF